The 32 T cell receptor beta chains below were found in one sample sequenced in a study of blood T cell repertoires in COVID-19. Assay: immunoSEQ multiplex PCR; the TCRdb copy retains only in-frame clones and omits some. The table includes roughly 73,000 clones, roughly 87% detected once. The sequenced sample was peripheral blood. The receptors shown here come from a woman aged 80 or over with active or convalescent COVID-19.

The chain links TRBV27 to TRBJ2-7; 11 nucleotides line up with TRBD2. Trimming took 11 bases from V and 8 from J; bases not matched to a gene: 5. The CDR3 has 11 residues. Germline V gives CDR1 MNHEY, CDR2 SMNVEV (reference sequence). CDR3 loop: CAGSGGAQQYF. In DNA form, the CDR3 reads TGTGCCGGTAGCGGGGGGGCTCAGCAGTACTTC.

This clone appeared a few times. This chain joins TRBV19 and TRBJ2-1, with 11 nucleotides matching TRBD2. CDR3 length equals 15 residues. With V trimmed by 7 bases and J by 5 bases, 7 bases remained unmatched. CDR1 is LNHDA, CDR2 SQIVND, per germline (reference sequence). The CDR3 bases are TGTGCCAGTACCCCACTAGCGGGGGTTCACAATGAGCAGTTCTTC. As protein: CASTPLAGVHNEQFF. The full variable domain, completed using reference TRBV19 and TRBJ2-1, is DGGITQSPKYLFRKEGQNVTLSCEQNLNHDAMYWYRQDPGQGLRLIYYSQIVNDFQKGDIAEGYSVSREKKESFPLTVTSAQKNPTAFYLCASTPLAGVHNEQFFGPGTRLTVL.

CDR3: CASSRGRRETQYF. The CDR3 coding sequence is TGTGCCAGCAGCCGGGGGAGACGAGAGACCCAGTACTTC. This chain links TRBV7-3 with TRBJ2-5, with D possibly being TRBD2 (6 bases). Trimming stripped 5 bases from V and 4 bases from J, with 11 bases between. CDR3 size: 13 residues. Germline lookup yields CDR1 SGHTA and CDR2 FQGTGA.

This chain joins TRBV20-1 and TRBJ1-5, with TRBD1 matching 8 bases. CDR1 and CDR2 from the germline V gene are DFQATT and SNEGSKA (reference sequence). Losses at the gene ends were 3 bases for V and 0 bases for J; bases not matched to a gene: 7. The CDR3 is 16 residues long. The DNA for the CDR3 is TGCAGTGCTAGTAAGCAGGGGGCCAATAGCAATCAGCCCCAGCATTTT. Translating it yields CSASKQGANSNQPQHF.

The chain links TRBV18 to TRBJ1-5; D may be TRBD1 (5 bases). V was trimmed by 6 bases and J by 2 bases, leaving 17 bases between them. This CDR3 is built from 16 residues. Germline V gene sequence: CDR1 KGHSH, CDR2 LQKENI. The DNA of the CDR3 is TGTGCCAGCTCCCAACTACAGGTTGGGGGCAATCAGCCCCAGCATTTT. Its translation is CASSQLQVGGNQPQHF.

The CDR3 DNA sequence: TGTGCCAGCAGTATCTCAGGACAGGGGAGAGGAGAGACCCAGTACTTC. This sequence encodes CASSISGQGRGETQYF. The chain employs TRBV27 and TRBJ2-5; 9 bases map to TRBD1. Per germline, CDR1 MNHEY and CDR2 SMNVEV (reference sequence). Unmatched junction bases numbered 11, after V lost 5 bases and J lost 4 bases. The CDR3 contains 16 residues.

The chain couples TRBV7-2 to TRBJ2-7; a possible D gene is TRBD2 (5 bases). Trimming took off 7 bases at V and 0 bases at J, with 13 bases between the two ends. CDR1 and CDR2 (germline): SGHTA, FQGNSA. The length of the CDR3 is 14 residues. CDR3 loop: CASKQTRGSYEQYF. The CDR3 region has the DNA TGTGCCAGCAAACAAACTCGGGGCTCCTACGAGCAGTACTTC.

The chain couples TRBV15 to TRBJ2-7; TRBD2 aligns across 14 bases. The CDR3 consists of 15 residues. Germline CDR1 is LNHNV and CDR2 is YYDKDF (reference sequence). V was clipped by 5 bases and J by 4 bases; unmatched bases: 4. The chain's CDR3 is CATSGGLAGAYEQYF. The CDR3 DNA reads as TGTGCCACCAGCGGGGGACTAGCGGGGGCATACGAGCAGTACTTC.

This clone has a handful of counts. The chain joins TRBV5-1 to TRBJ1-2; no definite D call. CDR1 and CDR2 from the germline V gene are SGHRS and YFSETQ. The CDR3 is 14 residues long. The V gene lost 4 bases and the J gene lost 0 bases, with 10 bases spanning the gap. The CDR3 region is CASSMDGANYGYTF. As DNA, the CDR3 is TGCGCCAGCAGCATGGACGGAGCTAACTATGGCTACACCTTC.

The V gene is TRBV2, the J gene TRBJ1-1, with D perhaps TRBD1 (5 bases). V was shortened by 8 bases and J by 6 bases, with 16 bases between the two germline ends. Germline CDR1 is SNHLY and CDR2 is FYNNEI. The CDR3 spans 13 residues. The DNA of the CDR3 is TGTGCCAGCCACAGCGGGGGTTCCGCTGAAGCTTTCTTT. Translated: CASHSGGSAEAFF.

In its sample, this clone was seen once. V usage is TRBV28 and J usage is TRBJ2-1; 12 bases are a match to TRBD1. The CDR3 contains 15 residues. CDR1 is MDHEN and CDR2 is SYDVKM in the germline V gene. V lost 5 bases to trimming and J lost 9 bases; unmatched junction nucleotides: 8. The CDR3 is CASSTRDRGRREQFF. The CDR3 DNA is TGTGCCAGCAGTACCCGGGACAGGGGGCGTCGTGAGCAGTTCTTC. Supplemented by reference TRBV28 and TRBJ2-1, the full variable domain reads DVKVTQSSRYLVKRTGEKVFLECVQDMDHENMFWYRQDPGLGLRLIYFSYDVKMKEKGDIPEGYSVSREKKERFSLILESASTNQTSMYLCASSTRDRGRREQFFGPGTRLTVL.

The CDR3 here is CASSSGQGAHEQYF. CDR3 DNA sequence: TGTGCCAGCAGTTCCGGACAGGGGGCCCACGAGCAGTACTTC. V is TRBV27 and J is TRBJ2-7, with TRBD1 identical over 11 bases. Germline trimming cut 4 bases from V and 5 bases from J; bases unmatched to any gene: 4. Germline CDR1 and CDR2: MNHEY and SMNVEV (reference sequence). The CDR3 consists of 14 residues.

This chain uses TRBV19 with TRBJ2-1, with a tentative D call TRBD1 (5 bases). Germline V CDR1 and CDR2: LNHDA, SQIVND (reference sequence). The CDR3 is 14 amino acids. V gave up 5 bases and J gave up 5 bases, with 13 bases separating them. The CDR3 bases are TGTGCCAGTAGTCCCAGACAGAAGCACAATGAGCAGTTCTTC. Amino acid sequence: CASSPRQKHNEQFF.

The V gene is TRBV7-2, the J gene TRBJ2-3; no reliable D call. This CDR3 spans 16 amino acids. Germline lookup yields CDR1 SGHTA and CDR2 FQGNSA. Trimming shortened V by 3 bases and J by 8 bases, and 21 bases separated the two germline ends. CDR3 in DNA: TGTGCCAGCAGCTTGCGAGCGAACCCCGCCGTGAGTACGCAGTATTTT. It encodes CASSLRANPAVSTQYF.

The chain recombines TRBV6-5 with TRBJ1-5; possibly TRBD1 for D (5 bases). The CDR3 has 15 amino acids. Germline V CDR1 and CDR2: MNHEY, SVGAGI. The ends were cut back, 7 bases at V and 7 bases at J, with 20 bases in the middle. The CDR3 protein is CASKSPVGTNQPQHF. The CDR3 nucleotides read TGTGCCAGCAAGTCCCCGGTAGGGACTAACCAGCCCCAGCATTTT.

This chain uses TRBV6-1 with TRBJ1-5, with D possibly being TRBD1 (5 bases). Germline V gene data show CDR1 as MNHNS and CDR2 as SASEGT. The CDR3 covers 14 residues. V was pared by 3 bases and J by 2 bases, with 8 bases between. CDR3 loop: CASSEGGGNQPQHF. Written as DNA, the CDR3 is TGTGCCAGCAGTGAGGGAGGGGGCAATCAGCCCCAGCATTTT.

J is TRBJ1-1 and V is TRBV14; D perhaps matches TRBD1 (6 bases). Germline assignment: CDR1 SGHDN and CDR2 FVKESK. The V end lost 2 bases, the J end lost 11 bases, and 12 bases lay between the germline ends. This CDR3 has 12 residues. CDR3 loop: CASSQSGGQAFF. CDR3 nucleotide sequence: TGTGCCAGCAGCCAAAGCGGCGGACAGGCTTTCTTT.

CDR3 loop: CASSLGQGPNSPLHF. CDR3 nucleotides: TGTGCCAGCAGCTTGGGACAGGGTCCTAATTCACCCCTCCACTTT. This rearrangement joins TRBV11-3 to TRBJ1-6, with 9 bases lining up with TRBD1. Germline V gene lookup returns CDR1 SGHNT and CDR2 YENEEA. The V segment lost 3 bases and the J segment 6 bases; nucleotides outside the gene matches: 3. The CDR3 spans 15 residues.

This clone was detected only once. V and J are TRBV5-8 and TRBJ1-5; D is unresolved. The germline gives CDR1 SGHTS, CDR2 YDEGEE. V lost 4 bases and J lost 13, with 15 bases in between. The CDR3 spans 12 residues. This chain's CDR3 is CASSRNGELQHF. In nucleotides, the CDR3 is TGTGCCAGCAGCCGGAATGGAGAGCTACAGCATTTT.

The CDR3 DNA reads as TGTGCCTGGAGACCACAGGGGGTAGAGTCCTACGAGCAGTACTTC. Protein sequence: CAWRPQGVESYEQYF. The rearrangement uses TRBV30 and TRBJ2-7, with 8 bases that match TRBD1. V shed 3 bases, J shed 1 base, and the junction held 8 bases outside the gene matches. The germline gives CDR1 GTSNPN, CDR2 SVGIG (reference sequence). The CDR3 runs 15 residues. The full variable domain, in which reference TRBV30 and TRBJ2-7 provide the parts outside the CDR3, is SQTIHQWPATLVQPVGSPLSLECTVEGTSNPNLYWYRQAAGRGLQLLFYSVGIGQISSEVPQNLSASRPQDRQFILSSKKLLLSDSGFYLCAWRPQGVESYEQYFGPGTRLTVT.

This chain links TRBV18 with TRBJ1-2; possible D gene TRBD1, 5 bases. Germline V gene data show CDR1 as KGHSH and CDR2 as LQKENI. The CDR3 runs 15 residues. Trimming left V 3 bases short and J 1 base short, with 12 bases between. CDR3 sequence: CASSPGQDHNYGYTF. CDR3 coding DNA: TGTGCCAGCTCACCTGGACAAGACCATAACTATGGCTACACCTTC.

The rearrangement links TRBV19 to TRBJ2-4, with D perhaps TRBD1 (6 bases). Trimming stripped 4 bases from V and 0 bases from J, with 7 bases between. The CDR3 sequence is 14 residues long. The germline V gene has CDR1 LNHDA and CDR2 SQIVND (reference sequence). Here the CDR3 reads CASSNRAAKNIQYF. CDR3 coding DNA: TGTGCCAGTAGTAACAGGGCAGCCAAAAACATTCAGTACTTC.

The DNA for the CDR3 is TGTGCCAGCAGCCTATCCTCCTACGAGCAGTACTTC. Translated: CASSLSSYEQYF. The chain is built from TRBV7-8 and TRBJ2-7; no definite D call. Trimming removed 5 bases from V and 0 bases from J, with 5 bases in between. The germline gives CDR1 SGHVS, CDR2 FQNEAQ. The CDR3 covers 12 residues.

This clone was detected many times. The chain combines TRBV5-4 with TRBJ2-5; 10 bases agree with TRBD2. This CDR3 region has 17 residues. J gave up 7 bases and V 4 bases, and 16 bases lay outside the gene matches. The germline CDR1 and CDR2 sequences are SGHNT and YYREEE (reference sequence). The CDR3 loop reads CASSGTRERGGTGTQYF. The CDR3 DNA reads TGTGCCAGCAGCGGGACCCGGGAGCGGGGGGGAACCGGGACCCAGTACTTC.

The rearrangement joins TRBV27 to TRBJ2-5; D remains ambiguous. Germline loops: CDR1 MNHEY, CDR2 SMNVEV (reference sequence). Trimming removed 3 bases at V and 14 bases at J, with 19 bases between. The CDR3 runs 13 residues. CDR3 DNA sequence: TGTGCCAGCAGTTTCGAGGCCTCCCTACGCCTATACTTC. It is translated as CASSFEASLRLYF.

This clone was seen only once. The chain is built from TRBV6-4 and TRBJ1-6; 7 bases are a match to TRBD1. Germline V lookup: CDR1 MRHNA, CDR2 SNTAGT. The V gene end was trimmed by 5 bases and the J gene end by 9 bases; junction bases not matched to a gene: 10. CDR3 length: 15 residues. The CDR3 sequence: CASSPTGDSFSPLHF. CDR3 bases: TGTGCCAGCAGTCCGACGGGGGACAGTTTTTCACCCCTCCACTTT.

This clone was seen a single time. CDR3 DNA: TGCAGCGTTATACCAGGGAAAACTGAAGCTTTCTTT. Amino acid sequence: CSVIPGKTEAFF. The rearrangement uses TRBV29-1 and TRBJ1-1; maybe TRBD1 (5 bases). Trimming cost V 5 bases and J 5 bases, with 12 bases left between them. The CDR3 runs 12 residues. Germline V CDR1 and CDR2: SQVTM, ANQGSEA.

V is TRBV29-1 and J is TRBJ1-1; maybe TRBD1 (5 bases). Germline V gene lookup returns CDR1 SQVTM and CDR2 ANQGSEA. Between the trimmed V and J ends, which lost 7 bases and 1 base, there was a span of 16 bases. This CDR3 has 14 amino acids. The CDR3 DNA sequence: TGCAGCGCTGTGCGCGGGGCAGGGAACACTGAAGCTTTCTTT. This codes for CSAVRGAGNTEAFF.

The count of this clone is one. The DNA for the CDR3 is TGTGCCAGCAGCCTTACCACACTGACAGGGCGGGTCTTGGAAAACATTCAGTACTTC. Amino acids: CASSLTTLTGRVLENIQYF. The chain combines TRBV3-1 (or the pseudogene TRBV3-2) with TRBJ2-4, with TRBD1 matching over 7 bases. From germline, CDR1 is LGHDT and CDR2 YNNKEL (reference sequence). The CDR3 sequence is 19 residues long. Trimming cost V 4 bases and J 5 bases; bases outside gene matches: 20.

The chain combines TRBV28 with TRBJ1-2; no definite D call. V lost 8 bases and J lost 4, with 11 bases in between. This CDR3 spans 12 amino acids. Germline CDR1 reads MDHEN; CDR2 reads SYDVKM. This CDR3 is CASSRSGYGYTF. Here the CDR3 DNA reads TGTGCCAGCTCGAGATCTGGCTATGGCTACACCTTC.

The rearrangement uses TRBV27 and TRBJ2-3; D remains ambiguous. This CDR3 region has 14 residues. V shed 5 bases and J shed 6 bases, with 15 bases lying between them. CDR1 is MNHEY and CDR2 is SMNVEV in the germline V gene (reference sequence). CDR3 DNA: TGTGCCAGCAGTGCTCACAGTTCGGCGGATACGCAGTATTTT. This gives the protein CASSAHSSADTQYF.

This clone was seen only once. The chain has TRBV10-3 and TRBJ2-5; unclear D gene. Germline V gene data show CDR1 as ENHRY and CDR2 as SYGVKD. The V and J ends lost 6 bases and 1 base respectively, with 15 bases between them. The CDR3 consists of 15 residues. The CDR3 sequence: CAISFSEFPQETQYF. The DNA of the CDR3 is TGTGCCATCAGCTTCAGCGAGTTTCCCCAAGAGACCCAGTACTTC.